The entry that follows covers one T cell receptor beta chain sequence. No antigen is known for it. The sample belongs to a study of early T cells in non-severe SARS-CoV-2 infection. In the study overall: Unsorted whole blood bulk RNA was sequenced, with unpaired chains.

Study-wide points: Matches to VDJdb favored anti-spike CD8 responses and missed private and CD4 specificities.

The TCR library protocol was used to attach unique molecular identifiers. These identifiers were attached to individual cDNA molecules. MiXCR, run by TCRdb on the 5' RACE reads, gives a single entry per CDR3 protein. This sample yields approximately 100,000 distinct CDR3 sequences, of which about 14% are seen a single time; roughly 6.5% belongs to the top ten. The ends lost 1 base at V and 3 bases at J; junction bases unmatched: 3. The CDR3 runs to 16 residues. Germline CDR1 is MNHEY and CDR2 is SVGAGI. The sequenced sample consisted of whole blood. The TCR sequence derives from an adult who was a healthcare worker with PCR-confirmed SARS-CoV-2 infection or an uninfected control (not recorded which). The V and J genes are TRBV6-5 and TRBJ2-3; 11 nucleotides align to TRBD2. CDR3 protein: CASSYLASGGTDTQYF. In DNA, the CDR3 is TGTGCCAGCAGTTACTTGGCTAGCGGGGGGACAGATACGCAGTATTTT.